The 7 T cell receptor beta chains in this list originate from one sample, sequenced in a study of regulatory T cells in long-lasting Graves disease. iRepertoire HTBI primers and Arm-PCR of CDR3 regions built TCR beta libraries. TCRdb used MiXCR to reprocess the multiplex PCR reads, holding one entry per CDR3 protein. The data show a few hundred thousand distinct CDR3 sequences, with roughly 10% seen just once and approximately 20% held by the top ten. Time point given: newly diagnosed GD, antithyroid drugs for less than 3 months. TCR sequences were obtained from RNA taken from PBMCs. The same sample was also studied in work on T cells in Graves' hyperthyroidism and ophthalmopathy.

Source: peripheral blood mononuclear cells (PBMCs), taken at new diagnosis, from a patient treated with antithyroid drugs. These receptors were obtained from a woman younger than 30 with Graves disease.

The chain combines TRBV2 with TRBJ1-6, with 12 bases lining up with TRBD1. The CDR3 covers 15 residues. From germline, CDR1 is SNHLY and CDR2 FYNNEI. The trim removed 7 bases at V and 7 bases at J, leaving 5 bases unmatched. CDR3 nucleotides: TGTGCCAGCAATCCCGGGACAGGGGGCAATTCACCCCTCCACTTT. This translates into CASNPGTGGNSPLHF.

The chain carries TRBV28 and TRBJ1-6; D is uncertain. The CDR3 loop spans 17 amino acids. The V and J ends lost 2 bases and 0 bases respectively, with 11 bases between them. CDR1 is MDHEN and CDR2 is SYDVKM in the germline V gene. The CDR3 nucleotides read TGTGCCAGCAGTTTACGGCGGTGGAGCTCCTATAATTCACCCCTCCACTTT. This sequence encodes CASSLRRWSSYNSPLHF.

V is TRBV5-1 and J is TRBJ2-7, with D tentatively TRBD2 (7 bases). V was clipped by 1 base and J by 0 bases, with 14 bases between them. The CDR3 runs to 16 residues. Per the germline V gene, CDR1 is SGHRS and CDR2 is YFSETQ. The CDR3 loop reads CASSLCGGLSSYEQYV. The CDR3 DNA sequence: TGCGCCAGCAGCTTGTGCGGGGGCCTCAGCTCCTACGAGCAGTACGTC.

This chain's CDR3 is CASSLATSGRATRTDTQYF. CDR3 in DNA: TGTGCCAGCAGCTTGGCCACTAGCGGGAGGGCGACGAGAACAGATACGCAGTATTTT. The chain has TRBV7-9 and TRBJ2-3, with 13 bases that match TRBD2. There are 19 residues in the CDR3. Germline V gene lookup returns CDR1 SEHNR and CDR2 FQNEAQ (reference sequence). J gave up 3 bases and V 3 bases, and 12 bases lay outside the gene matches.

This clonotype was found a few times. Since a much larger clone is just one base distant, this may be a read error. This chain links TRBV6-2 or TRBV6-3 with TRBJ2-7, with 13 bases lining up with TRBD2. CDR3 size: 16 residues. The germline gives CDR1 MNHEY, CDR2 SVGEGT. CDR3 in amino acids: CVSSTGLAGHPYEQYF. CDR3 DNA: TGTGTCAGCAGTACGGGACTAGCGGGACACCCCTACGAGCAGTACTTC.

This clonotype came up many times. The chain combines TRBV6-5 with TRBJ2-5; 10 nucleotides line up with TRBD2. The CDR3 contains 16 residues. Trimming cost V 4 bases and J 4 bases; bases outside gene matches: 9. Germline lookup yields CDR1 MNHEY and CDR2 SVGAGI. The CDR3 region has the DNA TGTGCCAGCAGTTCCCCGGGACTAGCGAATGGAGAGACCCAGTACTTC. It translates to CASSSPGLANGETQYF.

The table lists this clonotype with a few counts. A much larger clone is a single base away; this may be a read error. The chain couples TRBV28 to TRBJ2-7; TRBD2 is a possible D gene (6 bases). The CDR3 runs to 15 residues. Germline V gene data show CDR1 as MDHEN and CDR2 as SYDVKM. V dropped 3 bases and J dropped 7 bases, with 19 bases sitting between them. The CDR3 DNA sequence: TGTGCCAGCAGTTTCGTTCGGGGGTGGAACAATGAGCAGTACTTC. This gives the protein CASSFVRGWNNEQYF.